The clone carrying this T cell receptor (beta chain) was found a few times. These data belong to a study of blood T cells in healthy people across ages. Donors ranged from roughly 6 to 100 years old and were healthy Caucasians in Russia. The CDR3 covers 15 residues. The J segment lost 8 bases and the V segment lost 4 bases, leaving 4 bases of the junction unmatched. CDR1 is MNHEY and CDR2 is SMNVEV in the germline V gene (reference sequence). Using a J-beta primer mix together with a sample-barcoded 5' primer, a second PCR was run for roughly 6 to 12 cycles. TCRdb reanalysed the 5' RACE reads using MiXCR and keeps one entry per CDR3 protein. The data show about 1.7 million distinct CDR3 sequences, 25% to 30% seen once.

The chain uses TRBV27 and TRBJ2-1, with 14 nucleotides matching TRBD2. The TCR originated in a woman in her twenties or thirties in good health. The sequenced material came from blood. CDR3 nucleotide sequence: TGTGCCAGCAGTTCAGGGACTAGCGGGGGTGATGAGCAGTTCTTC. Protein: CASSSGTSGGDEQFF.